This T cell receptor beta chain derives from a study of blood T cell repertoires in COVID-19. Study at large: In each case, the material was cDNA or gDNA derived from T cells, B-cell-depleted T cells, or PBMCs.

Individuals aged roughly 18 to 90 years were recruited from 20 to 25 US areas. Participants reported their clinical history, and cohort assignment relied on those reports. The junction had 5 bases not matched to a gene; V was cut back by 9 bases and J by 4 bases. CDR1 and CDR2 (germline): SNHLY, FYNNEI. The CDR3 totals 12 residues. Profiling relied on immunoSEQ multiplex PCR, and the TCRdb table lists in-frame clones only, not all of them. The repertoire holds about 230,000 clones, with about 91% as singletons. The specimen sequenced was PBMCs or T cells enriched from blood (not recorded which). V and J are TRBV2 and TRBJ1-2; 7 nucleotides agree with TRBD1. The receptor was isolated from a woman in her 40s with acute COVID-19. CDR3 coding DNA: TGTGCCAGTCACAGGGGACCCTATGGCTACACCTTC. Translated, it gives CASHRGPYGYTF.